This T cell receptor beta chain was profiled in a study of CD8+ T cells in alopecia areata. Study in general: Treated individuals took tofacitinib by mouth, 5 to 10 mg twice daily. General study points: Lesional scalp, notably in alopecia totalis/universalis, had clonality above that of normal scalp.

Germline values: CDR1 SEHNR, CDR2 FQNEAQ (reference sequence). This CDR3 comprises 16 residues. V was pared by 3 bases and J by 3 bases, with 17 bases between. Notes on this clone: Its matching antigen is unknown.

cDNA serving as the sequencing template came from extracted, reverse transcribed RNA. The assay was immunoSEQ multiplex PCR, and TCRdb's table has in-frame clones only and misses some. Here the sample spans around 140,000 clones, roughly 50% being singletons. The source was CD4+ T cells sorted from blood, collected at week 0. This chain joins TRBV7-9 and TRBJ1-1; D is unresolved. The receptor was derived from a human donor with alopecia areata. The CDR3 is CASSFRGGIRDTEAFF. Here the CDR3 DNA reads TGTGCCAGCAGCTTCCGCGGAGGCATCAGAGACACTGAAGCTTTCTTT.